The 7 T cell receptor beta chains below were found in one sample sequenced in a study of identical twins. TCRdb passed the 5' RACE reads through MiXCR, listing each CDR3 protein once. This sample yields approximately 890,000 distinct CDR3 sequences, of which around 12% are seen a single time; around 1.5% belongs to the top ten. The data also belong to a second study, concerning yellow fever vaccine responses in identical twins.

The material sequenced was PBMCs. These receptors were collected from a woman between 18 and 29 years old in good health.

The chain uses TRBV5-1 and TRBJ2-5; 12 bases fit TRBD2. Unmatched junction bases numbered 9, after V lost 1 base and J lost 5 bases. Germline CDR1 is SGHRS and CDR2 is YFSETQ. The CDR3 is 17 residues long. This CDR3 is CASSLRLAGDSKETQYF. CDR3 DNA sequence: TGCGCCAGCAGCTTGAGACTAGCGGGAGACTCAAAGGAGACCCAGTACTTC.

This clonotype was seen only a few times. This chain joins TRBV5-1 and TRBJ1-6; 8 bases line up with TRBD1. Germline lookup yields CDR1 SGHRS and CDR2 YFSETQ. V was clipped by 4 bases and J by 10 bases; unmatched bases: 10. This CDR3 has 15 residues. The CDR3 loop is CASSGETGEGSPLHF. The CDR3 nucleotides are TGCGCCAGCAGCGGTGAGACAGGGGAGGGATCACCCCTCCACTTT.

This clonotype was detected many times. This chain links TRBV12-3 or TRBV12-4 with TRBJ2-1, with a possible D match to TRBD2 (5 bases). This CDR3 is built from 13 residues. Deletions cut 3 bases from V and 7 bases from J, with 10 bases between. CDR3 coding DNA: TGTGCCAGCAGTTTTTTCCGAGGGAATGAGCAGTTCTTC. Amino acid sequence: CASSFFRGNEQFF.

The rearrangement uses TRBV6-6 and TRBJ1-2; no definite D call. The CDR3 loop spans 13 amino acids. Per the germline V gene, CDR1 is MNHNY and CDR2 is SVGAGI (reference sequence). V lost 3 bases and J 6 bases, leaving 11 bases between the germline ends. CDR3 residues: CASSYSLSDGYTF. DNA for the CDR3: TGTGCCAGCAGTTATAGTTTGAGTGATGGCTACACCTTC.

This clonotype was seen more than once but under ten times. The chain uses TRBV14 and TRBJ2-1; TRBD2 matches 14 bases. This CDR3 has 16 residues. Germline V gives CDR1 SGHDN, CDR2 FVKESK. V gave up 5 bases and J gave up 7 bases; unmatched junction bases: 7. In DNA form, the CDR3 reads TGTGCCAGCAGCTTAGGGACTAGCGGGAGCGGTAATGAGCAGTTCTTC. Its translation is CASSLGTSGSGNEQFF.

This sequence joins TRBV20-1 and TRBJ1-1; D is ambiguous. Germline CDR1 DFQATT, CDR2 SNEGSKA (reference sequence). The V gene lost 0 bases and the J gene lost 7 bases, with 12 bases spanning the gap. This CDR3 comprises 13 residues. CDR3 in DNA: TGCAGTGCTAGAGATGTATCGAGCTATGAAGCTTTCTTT. Encoded protein: CSARDVSSYEAFF.

This clonotype was seen a handful of times. The chain links TRBV20-1 to TRBJ2-1, with 11 bases lining up with TRBD1. CDR1 and CDR2 (germline): DFQATT, SNEGSKA (reference sequence). The trim removed 6 bases at V and 0 bases at J, leaving 7 bases unmatched. This CDR3 contains 16 residues. CDR3 nucleotide sequence: TGCAGTGCCCGGGACAGGGGGAGTACCTCCTACAATGAGCAGTTCTTC. Its translation is CSARDRGSTSYNEQFF.